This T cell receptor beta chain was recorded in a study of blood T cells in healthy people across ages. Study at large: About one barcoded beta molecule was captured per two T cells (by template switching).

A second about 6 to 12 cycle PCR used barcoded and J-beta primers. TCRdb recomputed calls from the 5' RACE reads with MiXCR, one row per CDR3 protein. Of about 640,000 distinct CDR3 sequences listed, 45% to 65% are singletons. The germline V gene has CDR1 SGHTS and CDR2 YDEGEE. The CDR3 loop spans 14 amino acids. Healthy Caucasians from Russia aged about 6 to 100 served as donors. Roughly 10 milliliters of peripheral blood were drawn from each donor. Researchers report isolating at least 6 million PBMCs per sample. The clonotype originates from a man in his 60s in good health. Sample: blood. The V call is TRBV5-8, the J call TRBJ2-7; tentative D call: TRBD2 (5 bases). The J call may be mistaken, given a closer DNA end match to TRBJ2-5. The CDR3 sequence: CASSLRLTGETQYF. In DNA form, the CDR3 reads TGTGCCAGCAGCTTGAGGCTCACGGGGGAGACCCAGTACTTC.